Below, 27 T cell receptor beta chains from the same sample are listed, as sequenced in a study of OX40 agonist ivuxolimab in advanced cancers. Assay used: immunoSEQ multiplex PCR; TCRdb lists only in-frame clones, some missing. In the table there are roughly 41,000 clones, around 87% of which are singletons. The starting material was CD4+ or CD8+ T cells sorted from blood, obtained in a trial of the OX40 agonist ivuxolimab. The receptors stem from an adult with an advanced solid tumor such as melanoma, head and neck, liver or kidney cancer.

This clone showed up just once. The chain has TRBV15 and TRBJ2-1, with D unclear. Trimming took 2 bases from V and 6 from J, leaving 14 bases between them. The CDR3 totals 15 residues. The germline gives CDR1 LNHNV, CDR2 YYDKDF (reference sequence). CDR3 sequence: CATSRRIGGVNEQFF. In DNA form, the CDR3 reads TGTGCCACCAGCAGACGGATCGGCGGAGTCAATGAGCAGTTCTTC.

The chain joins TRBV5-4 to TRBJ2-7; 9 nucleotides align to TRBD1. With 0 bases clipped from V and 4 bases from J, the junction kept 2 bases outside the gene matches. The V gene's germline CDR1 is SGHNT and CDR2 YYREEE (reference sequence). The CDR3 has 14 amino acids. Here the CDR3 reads CASSLDRGPYEQYF. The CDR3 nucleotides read TGTGCCAGCAGCTTGGACAGGGGGCCGTACGAGCAGTACTTC.

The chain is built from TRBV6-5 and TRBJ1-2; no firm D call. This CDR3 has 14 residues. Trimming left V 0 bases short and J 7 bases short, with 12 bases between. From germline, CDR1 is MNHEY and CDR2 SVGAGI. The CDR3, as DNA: TGTGCCAGCAGTTACTCTCAAAGGGTCAGTGGCTACACCTTC. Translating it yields CASSYSQRVSGYTF.

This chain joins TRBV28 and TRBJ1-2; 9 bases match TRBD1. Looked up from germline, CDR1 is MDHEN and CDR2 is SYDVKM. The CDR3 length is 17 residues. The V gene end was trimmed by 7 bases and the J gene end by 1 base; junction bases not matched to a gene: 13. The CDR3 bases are TGTGCCAGCACTTCTTTGGCGGCGGGACAGGGTAACTATGGCTACACCTTC. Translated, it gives CASTSLAAGQGNYGYTF.

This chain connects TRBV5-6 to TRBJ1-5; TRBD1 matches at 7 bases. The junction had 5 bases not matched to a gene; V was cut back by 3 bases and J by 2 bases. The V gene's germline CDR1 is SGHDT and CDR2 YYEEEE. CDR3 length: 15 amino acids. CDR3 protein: CASSYGTVGNQPQHF. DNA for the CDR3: TGTGCCAGCAGCTACGGGACAGTGGGCAATCAGCCCCAGCATTTT. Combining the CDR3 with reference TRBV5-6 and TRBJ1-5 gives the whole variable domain DAGVTQSPTHLIKTRGQQVTLRCSPKSGHDTVSWYQQALGQGPQFIFQYYEEEERQRGNFPDRFSGHQFPNYSSELNVNALLLGDSALYLCASSYGTVGNQPQHFGDGTRLSIL.

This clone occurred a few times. CDR3 sequence: CAWTGESYEQYF. For the CDR3, the DNA is TGTGCCTGGACAGGGGAATCCTACGAGCAGTACTTC. V usage is TRBV30 and J usage is TRBJ2-7, with D maybe TRBD1 (6 bases). Trimming took off 4 bases at V and 1 base at J, with 8 bases between the two ends. The CDR3 is 12 residues long. CDR1 is GTSNPN and CDR2 is SVGIG in the germline V gene (reference sequence).

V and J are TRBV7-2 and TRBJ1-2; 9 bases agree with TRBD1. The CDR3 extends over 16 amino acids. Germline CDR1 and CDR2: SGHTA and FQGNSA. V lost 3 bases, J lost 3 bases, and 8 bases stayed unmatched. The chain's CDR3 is CASSLRWTGEDYGYTF. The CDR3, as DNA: TGTGCCAGCAGCTTGAGATGGACAGGGGAGGACTATGGCTACACCTTC.

Here the CDR3 DNA reads TGTGCCAGCAGTGAGTCTTCGGGAAATCAGCCCCAGCATTTT. Translating gives CASSESSGNQPQHF. The V and J genes are TRBV2 and TRBJ1-5; D not certain. The V end was cut by 3 bases, the J end by 4 bases, with 10 bases between. The germline CDR1 and CDR2 sequences are SNHLY and FYNNEI. CDR3 size: 14 residues.

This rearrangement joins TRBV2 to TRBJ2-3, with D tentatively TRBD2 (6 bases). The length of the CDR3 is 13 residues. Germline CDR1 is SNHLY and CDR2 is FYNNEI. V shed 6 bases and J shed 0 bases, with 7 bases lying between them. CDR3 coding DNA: TGTGCCAGCAGAGGGACTAGCACAGATACGCAGTATTTT. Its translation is CASRGTSTDTQYF.

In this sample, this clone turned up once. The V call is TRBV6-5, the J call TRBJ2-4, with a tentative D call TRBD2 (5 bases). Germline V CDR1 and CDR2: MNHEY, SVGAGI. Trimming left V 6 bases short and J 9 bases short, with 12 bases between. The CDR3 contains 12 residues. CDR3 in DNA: TGTGCCAGCAGCCAAGACGCGGGCATTCAGTACTTC. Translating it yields CASSQDAGIQYF.

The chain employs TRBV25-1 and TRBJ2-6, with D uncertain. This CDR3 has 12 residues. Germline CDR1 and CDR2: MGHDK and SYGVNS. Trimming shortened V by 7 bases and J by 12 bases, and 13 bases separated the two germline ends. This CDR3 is CASTHPSGVLTF. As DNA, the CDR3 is TGTGCCAGCACCCACCCGTCGGGCGTCCTGACTTTC.

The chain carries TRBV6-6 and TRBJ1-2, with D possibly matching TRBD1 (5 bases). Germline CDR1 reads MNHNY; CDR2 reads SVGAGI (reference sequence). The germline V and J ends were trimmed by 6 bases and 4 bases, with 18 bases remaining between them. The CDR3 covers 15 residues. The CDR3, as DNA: TGTGCCAGCAGGATAGAAGGGGCCGGGGGCTATGGCTACACCTTC. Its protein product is CASRIEGAGGYGYTF.

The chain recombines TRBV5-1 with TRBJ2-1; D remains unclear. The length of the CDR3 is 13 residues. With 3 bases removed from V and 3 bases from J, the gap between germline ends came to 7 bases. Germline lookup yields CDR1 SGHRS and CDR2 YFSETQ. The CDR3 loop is CASSSLIYNEQFF. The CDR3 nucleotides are TGCGCCAGCAGCTCACTAATCTACAATGAGCAGTTCTTC. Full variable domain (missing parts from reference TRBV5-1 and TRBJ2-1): KAGVTQTPRYLIKTRGQQVTLSCSPISGHRSVSWYQQTPGQGLQFLFEYFSETQRNKGNFPGRFSGRQFSNSRSEMNVSTLELGDSALYLCASSSLIYNEQFFGPGTRLTVL.

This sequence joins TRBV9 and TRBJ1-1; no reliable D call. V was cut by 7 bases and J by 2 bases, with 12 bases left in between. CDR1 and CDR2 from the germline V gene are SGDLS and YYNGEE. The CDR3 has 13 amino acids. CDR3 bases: TGTGCCAGCGGTGCGTGGGATAACACTGAAGCTTTCTTT. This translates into CASGAWDNTEAFF.

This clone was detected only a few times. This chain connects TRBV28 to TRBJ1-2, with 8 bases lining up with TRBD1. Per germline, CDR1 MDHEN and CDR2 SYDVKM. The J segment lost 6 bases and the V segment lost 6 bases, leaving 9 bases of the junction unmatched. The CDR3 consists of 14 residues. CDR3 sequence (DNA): TGTGCCAGCAGCCAAGCAGGGGGCCTAAATGGCTACACCTTC. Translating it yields CASSQAGGLNGYTF.

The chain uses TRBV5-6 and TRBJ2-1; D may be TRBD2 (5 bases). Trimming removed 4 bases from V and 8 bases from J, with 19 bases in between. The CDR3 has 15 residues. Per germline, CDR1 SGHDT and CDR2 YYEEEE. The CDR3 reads CASSLLQSTGDEQFF. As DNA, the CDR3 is TGTGCCAGCAGCCTTCTGCAGTCCACCGGGGATGAGCAGTTCTTC.

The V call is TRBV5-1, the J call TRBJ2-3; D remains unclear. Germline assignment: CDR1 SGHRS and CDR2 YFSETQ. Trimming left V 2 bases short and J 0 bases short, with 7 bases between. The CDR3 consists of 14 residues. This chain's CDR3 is CASSFLGSTDTQYF. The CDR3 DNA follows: TGCGCCAGCAGCTTTCTGGGAAGCACAGATACGCAGTATTTT.

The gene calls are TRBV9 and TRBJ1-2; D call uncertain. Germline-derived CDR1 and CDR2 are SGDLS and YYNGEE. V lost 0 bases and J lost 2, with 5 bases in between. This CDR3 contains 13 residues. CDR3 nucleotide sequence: TGTGCCAGCAGCGTAGCCAGCAACTATGGCTACACCTTC. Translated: CASSVASNYGYTF.

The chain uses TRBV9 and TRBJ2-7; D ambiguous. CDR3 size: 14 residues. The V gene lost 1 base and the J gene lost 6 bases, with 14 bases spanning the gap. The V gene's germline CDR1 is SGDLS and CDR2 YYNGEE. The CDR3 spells CASSVSYSSTEQYF. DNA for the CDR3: TGTGCCAGCAGCGTAAGTTACAGCAGTACCGAGCAGTACTTC. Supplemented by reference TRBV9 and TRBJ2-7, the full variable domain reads DSGVTQTPKHLITATGQRVTLRCSPRSGDLSVYWYQQSLDQGLQFLIQYYNGEERAKGNILERFSAQQFPDLHSELNLSSLELGDSALYFCASSVSYSSTEQYFGPGTRLTVT.

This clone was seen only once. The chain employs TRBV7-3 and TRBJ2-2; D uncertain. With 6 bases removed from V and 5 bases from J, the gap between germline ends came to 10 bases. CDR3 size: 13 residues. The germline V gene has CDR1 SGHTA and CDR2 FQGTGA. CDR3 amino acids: CASSPSSTGELFF. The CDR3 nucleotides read TGTGCCAGCAGTCCATCATCTACCGGGGAGCTGTTTTTT.

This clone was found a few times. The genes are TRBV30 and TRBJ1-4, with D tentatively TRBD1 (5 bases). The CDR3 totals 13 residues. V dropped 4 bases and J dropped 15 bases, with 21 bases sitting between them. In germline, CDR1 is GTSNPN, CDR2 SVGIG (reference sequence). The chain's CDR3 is CAWKGASPRGMFF. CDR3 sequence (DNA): TGTGCCTGGAAGGGCGCCTCTCCTAGGGGCATGTTTTTT.

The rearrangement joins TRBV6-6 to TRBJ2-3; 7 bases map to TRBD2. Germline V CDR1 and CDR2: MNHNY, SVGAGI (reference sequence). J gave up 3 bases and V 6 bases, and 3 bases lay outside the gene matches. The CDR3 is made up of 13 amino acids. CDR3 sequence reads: CASRPGLTDTQYF. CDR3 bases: TGTGCCAGCAGACCGGGACTAACAGATACGCAGTATTTT.

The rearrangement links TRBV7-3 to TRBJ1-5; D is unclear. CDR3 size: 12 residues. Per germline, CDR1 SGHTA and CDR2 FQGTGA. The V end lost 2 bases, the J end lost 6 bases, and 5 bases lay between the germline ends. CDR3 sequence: CASSLDGQPQHF. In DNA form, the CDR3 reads TGTGCCAGCAGCTTAGATGGTCAGCCCCAGCATTTT.

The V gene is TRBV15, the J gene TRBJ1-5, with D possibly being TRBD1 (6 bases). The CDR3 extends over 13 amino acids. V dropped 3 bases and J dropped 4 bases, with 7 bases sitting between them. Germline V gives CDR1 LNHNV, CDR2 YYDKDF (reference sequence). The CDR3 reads CATSSQGNQPQHF. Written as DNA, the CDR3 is TGTGCCACCAGCAGTCAGGGGAATCAGCCCCAGCATTTT.

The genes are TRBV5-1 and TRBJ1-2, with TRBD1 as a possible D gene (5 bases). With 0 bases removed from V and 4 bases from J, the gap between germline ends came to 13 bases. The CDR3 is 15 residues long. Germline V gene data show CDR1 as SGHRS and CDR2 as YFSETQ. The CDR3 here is CASSLAGGVGYGYTF. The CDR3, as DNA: TGCGCCAGCAGCTTGGCCGGAGGGGTCGGCTATGGCTACACCTTC.

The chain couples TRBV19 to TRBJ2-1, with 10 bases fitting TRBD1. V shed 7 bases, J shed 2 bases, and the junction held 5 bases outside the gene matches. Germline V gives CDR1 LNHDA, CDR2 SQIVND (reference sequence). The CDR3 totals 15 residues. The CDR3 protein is CASTRDRGTYNEQFF. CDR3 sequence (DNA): TGTGCCAGTACCCGGGACAGGGGAACCTACAATGAGCAGTTCTTC.

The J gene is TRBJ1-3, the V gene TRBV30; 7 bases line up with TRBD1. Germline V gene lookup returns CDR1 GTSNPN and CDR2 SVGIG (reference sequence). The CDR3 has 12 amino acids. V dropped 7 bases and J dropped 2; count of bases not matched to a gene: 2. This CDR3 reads CAFGTAGNTIYF. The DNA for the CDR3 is TGTGCCTTCGGGACAGCTGGAAACACCATATATTTT.